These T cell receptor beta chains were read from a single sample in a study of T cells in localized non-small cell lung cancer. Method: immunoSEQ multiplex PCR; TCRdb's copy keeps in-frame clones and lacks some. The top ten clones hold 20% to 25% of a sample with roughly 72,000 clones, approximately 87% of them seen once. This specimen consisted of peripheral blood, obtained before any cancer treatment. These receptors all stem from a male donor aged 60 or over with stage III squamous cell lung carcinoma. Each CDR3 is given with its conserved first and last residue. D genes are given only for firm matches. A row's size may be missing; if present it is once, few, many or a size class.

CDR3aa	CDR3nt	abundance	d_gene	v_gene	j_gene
CASSPAFQETQYF	TGTGCCAGCTCACCCGCCTTTCAAGAGACCCAGTACTTC	-	-	TRBV18	TRBJ2-5
CASSYSGDLTDTQYF	TGTGCCAGCAGTTACTCAGGGGACCTCACAGATACGCAGTATTTT	-	-	TRBV6-6	TRBJ2-3
CASSSREGAATNEKLFF	TGTGCCAGCAGCTCTAGGGAGGGGGCTGCAACTAATGAAAAACTGTTTTTT	-	TRBD1	TRBV7-2	TRBJ1-4
CASSLEDRMRQPQHF	TGTGCCAGCAGCTTAGAGGACAGGATGAGACAGCCCCAGCATTTT	-	TRBD1	TRBV7-8	TRBJ1-5
CASSSIAGAASTDTQYF	TGTGCCAGCAGCTCAATAGCGGGGGCCGCTAGCACAGATACGCAGTATTTT	-	TRBD2	TRBV7-2	TRBJ2-3
CASSFGGYNEQFF	TGCGCCAGCAGCTTTGGGGGCTACAATGAGCAGTTCTTC	-	-	TRBV5-1	TRBJ2-1
CASSLGLAGGPNTGELFF	TGTGCCAGCAGCCTGGGACTAGCGGGGGGTCCGAACACCGGGGAGCTGTTTTTT	-	TRBD2	TRBV5-6	TRBJ2-2
CASSLGPTTDTQYF	TGTGCCAGCAGCCTGGGGCCTACCACAGATACGCAGTATTTT	-	-	TRBV5-6	TRBJ2-3
CASSIRDQGYTF	TGTGCCAGTAGTATACGAGATCAGGGCTACACCTTC	once	-	TRBV19	TRBJ1-2
CAWSVREYAFF	TGTGCCTGGAGTGTCAGGGAGTACGCTTTCTTT	few	-	TRBV30	TRBJ1-1
CSGYSYNEQFF	TGCAGCGGATACAGCTACAATGAGCAGTTCTTC	-	-	TRBV29-1	TRBJ2-1
CASSEFSGANVLTF	TGTGCCAGCAGTGAATTCTCTGGGGCCAACGTCCTGACTTTC	-	-	TRBV2	TRBJ2-6
CASSSKGTGRDEQFF	TGTGCCAGCAGCTCGAAAGGGACAGGGAGGGATGAGCAGTTCTTC	-	TRBD1	TRBV7-9	TRBJ2-1
CASSPRTGGIGELFF	TGTGCCAGCAGCCCCCGGACAGGGGGGATCGGGGAGCTGTTTTTT	few	TRBD1	TRBV7-2	TRBJ2-2
CSVRTPRGGTGELFF	TGCAGCGTTCGGACTCCTCGGGGCGGGACCGGGGAGCTGTTTTTT	-	-	TRBV29-1	TRBJ2-2
CASSRTKGAGELFF	TGTGCCAGCAGCCGCACGAAGGGGGCCGGGGAGCTGTTTTTT	-	-	TRBV4-2	TRBJ2-2
CSVEGTGTEAFF	TGCAGCGTTGAAGGGACAGGGACTGAAGCTTTCTTT	few	TRBD1	TRBV29-1	TRBJ1-1
CASSLEDWNSPLHF	TGTGCCAGCAGCTTAGAAGACTGGAATTCACCCCTCCACTTT	-	-	TRBV7-9	TRBJ1-6
CASRRGGYSSEAFF	TGTGCCAGCAGACGAGGGGGGTACAGTAGTGAAGCTTTCTTT	once	-	TRBV2	TRBJ1-1
CASSFLQTRTGELFF	TGTGCCAGCAGCTTCCTGCAAACGAGGACCGGGGAGCTGTTTTTT	-	-	TRBV5-6	TRBJ2-2
CASSPGTEVYGYTF	TGTGCCAGCTCACCAGGGACAGAAGTCTATGGCTACACCTTC	-	TRBD1	TRBV18	TRBJ1-2
CASSQDFPGAGSNQPQHF	TGTGCCAGCAGCCAAGATTTTCCAGGGGCGGGTAGCAATCAGCCCCAGCATTTT	-	-	TRBV4-2	TRBJ1-5
CASSSGTAGPAEAFF	TGCGCCAGCAGCTCCGGGACTGCCGGACCGGCTGAAGCTTTCTTT	-	-	TRBV5-1	TRBJ1-1
CASSLTPGTNTEAFF	TGTGCCAGCAGCTTAACGCCCGGGACAAACACTGAAGCTTTCTTT	-	-	TRBV7-3	TRBJ1-1
CASSPTTNEKLFF	TGTGCCAGCAGCCCAACAACTAATGAAAAACTGTTTTTT	few	-	TRBV7-9	TRBJ1-4
CSGTLAGAHNEQFF	TGCAGCGGAACACTAGCGGGGGCCCACAATGAGCAGTTCTTC	-	TRBD2	TRBV29-1	TRBJ2-1
CASSVSGGVAGTQYF	TGTGCCAGCAGTGTGAGCGGGGGGGTGGCGGGGACGCAGTATTTT	-	TRBD2	TRBV2	TRBJ2-3
CASSLEGQGPTGELFF	TGCGCCAGCAGCCTGGAGGGACAGGGGCCCACCGGGGAGCTGTTTTTT	-	TRBD1	TRBV5-1	TRBJ2-2
CASSVAEGYGYTF	TGTGCCAGCAGTGTCGCGGAAGGCTATGGCTACACCTTC	-	-	TRBV2	TRBJ1-2
CASSTEGAIQPQHF	TGTGCCAGCTCGACGGAAGGGGCTATTCAGCCCCAGCATTTT	-	-	TRBV18	TRBJ1-5
CASSEVGTDGGYTF	TGTGCCAGCAGTGAAGTGGGGACCGACGGCGGCTACACCTTC	-	-	TRBV6-1	TRBJ1-2
CASSPEGRYNEKLFF	TGCGCCAGCAGCCCGGAGGGCAGGTATAATGAAAAACTGTTTTTT	-	-	TRBV5-1	TRBJ1-4
CASSLVGGEETQYF	TGTGCCAGCAGCTTGGTGGGGGGAGAAGAGACCCAGTACTTC	-	-	TRBV5-4	TRBJ2-5
CASSAGQGYNYGYTF	TGTGCCAGCAGCGCGGGACAGGGGTACAACTATGGCTACACCTTC	-	TRBD1	TRBV9	TRBJ1-2
CASSLNSAGRGEKLFF	TGTGCCAGCAGCCTCAACTCCGCAGGGAGAGGTGAAAAACTGTTTTTT	-	-	TRBV28	TRBJ1-4
CASSLDRGQDEKLFF	TGTGCCAGTAGTCTCGACAGGGGGCAAGATGAAAAACTGTTTTTT	-	TRBD1	TRBV19	TRBJ1-4
CASSLAWGDTQYF	TGTGCCAGCAGCTTAGCGTGGGGAGATACGCAGTATTTT	-	-	TRBV7-2	TRBJ2-3
CSVGTGANYGYTF	TGCAGCGTTGGGACAGGGGCCAACTATGGCTACACCTTC	once	TRBD1	TRBV29-1	TRBJ1-2
CASSPETAGNTIYF	TGTGCCAGTTCCCCGGAGACAGCTGGAAACACCATATATTTT	-	-	TRBV2	TRBJ1-3
CASSETGTGNEKLFF	TGTGCCAGCAGCGAAACCGGGACGGGAAATGAAAAACTGTTTTTT	-	-	TRBV7-2	TRBJ1-4
CASSLGHSTDTQYF	TGTGCCAGCAGCCTAGGACATAGCACAGATACGCAGTATTTT	-	-	TRBV7-2	TRBJ2-3
CAWSVGGGAHEQFF	TGTGCCTGGAGTGTCGGCGGGGGGGCCCATGAGCAGTTCTTC	-	TRBD2	TRBV30	TRBJ2-1
CASGRGGHNEQFF	TGTGCCAGCGGGCGGGGGGGCCACAATGAGCAGTTCTTC	once	TRBD2	TRBV27	TRBJ2-1
CASSRVAGELFF	TGTGCCAGCAGCAGGGTTGCCGGGGAGCTGTTTTTT	-	-	TRBV5-6	TRBJ2-2
CASSLGQVAFF	TGTGCCAGCAGTCTGGGACAGGTAGCTTTCTTT	-	TRBD1	TRBV28	TRBJ1-1
CASSLYRITLNQPQHF	TGTGCCAGCAGTTTATACCGAATTACCTTGAATCAGCCCCAGCATTTT	few	-	TRBV28	TRBJ1-5
CASRATVILGEQYF	TGTGCCAGCAGGGCGACAGTAATTTTAGGGGAGCAGTACTTC	once	-	TRBV5-5	TRBJ2-7
CASSLALTGRDTEAFF	TGTGCCAGCAGCTTAGCCTTGACAGGGAGGGACACTGAAGCTTTCTTT	medium-sized	TRBD1	TRBV7-9	TRBJ1-1
CSGKTGDYGYTF	TGCAGCGGGAAGACAGGGGACTATGGCTACACCTTC	-	TRBD1	TRBV29-1	TRBJ1-2
CASSLDSYSGNTIYF	TGTGCCAGCAGCTTGGACAGCTACTCTGGAAACACCATATATTTT	-	-	TRBV5-6	TRBJ1-3